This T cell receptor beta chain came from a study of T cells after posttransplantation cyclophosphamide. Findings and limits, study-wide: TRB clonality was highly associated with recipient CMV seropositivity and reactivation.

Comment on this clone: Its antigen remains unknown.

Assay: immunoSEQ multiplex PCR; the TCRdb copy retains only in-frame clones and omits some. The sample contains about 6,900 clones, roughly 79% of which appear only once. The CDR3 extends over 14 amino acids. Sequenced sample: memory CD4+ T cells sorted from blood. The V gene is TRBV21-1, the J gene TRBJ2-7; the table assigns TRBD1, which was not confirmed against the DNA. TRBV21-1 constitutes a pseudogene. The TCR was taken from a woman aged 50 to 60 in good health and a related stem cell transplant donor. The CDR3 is CASSKRDRTYEQYF. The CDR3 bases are TGTGCCAGCAGCAAAAGAGACAGAACCTACGAGCAGTACTTC.